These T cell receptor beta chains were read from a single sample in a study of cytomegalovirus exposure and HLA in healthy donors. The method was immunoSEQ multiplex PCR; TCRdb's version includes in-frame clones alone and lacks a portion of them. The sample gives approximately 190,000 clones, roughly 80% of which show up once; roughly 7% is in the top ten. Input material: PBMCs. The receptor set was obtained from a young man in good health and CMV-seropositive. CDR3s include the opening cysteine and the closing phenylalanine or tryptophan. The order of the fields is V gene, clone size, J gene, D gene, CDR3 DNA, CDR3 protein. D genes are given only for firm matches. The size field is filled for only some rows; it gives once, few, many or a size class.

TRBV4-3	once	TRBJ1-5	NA	TGCGCCAGCAGCCAAGGGGCAGGGAGCAATCAGCCCCAGCATTTT	CASSQGAGSNQPQHF
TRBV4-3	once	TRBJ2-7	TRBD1	TGCGCCAGCAGCCAAGAATGGAACAGGGGACACGAGCAGTACTTC	CASSQEWNRGHEQYF
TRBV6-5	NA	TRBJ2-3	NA	TGTGCCAGCAGTTACGCGGGCAAACCCCGCAGGGATACGCAGTATTTT	CASSYAGKPRRDTQYF
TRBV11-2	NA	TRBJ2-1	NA	TGTGCCAGCAGCTTAGTTGGGGGCGGGTTTATCAATGAGCAGTTCTTC	CASSLVGGGFINEQFF
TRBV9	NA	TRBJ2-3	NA	TGTGCCAGCAGCGTCTTTGCGGATACGCAGTATTTT	CASSVFADTQYF
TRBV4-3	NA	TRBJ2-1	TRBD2	TGCGCCAGCAGCCATTATCTAGCGGGAGGTTATGAGCAGTTCTTC	CASSHYLAGGYEQFF
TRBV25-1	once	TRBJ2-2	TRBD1	TGTGCCGTCAGGACAGGGGTCACCGGGGAGCTGTTTTTT	CAVRTGVTGELFF
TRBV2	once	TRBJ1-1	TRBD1	TGTGCCAGCAGCCCGGACAGGGGGCTTGGCACTGAAGCTTTCTTT	CASSPDRGLGTEAFF
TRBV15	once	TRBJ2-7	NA	TGTGCCACCAGCAGAGCTCCCCCCGTTAACGAGCAGTACTTC	CATSRAPPVNEQYF
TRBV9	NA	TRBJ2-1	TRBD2	TGTGCCAGCAGCGTAGCTAGCGGGACTTACAATGAGCAGTTCTTC	CASSVASGTYNEQFF
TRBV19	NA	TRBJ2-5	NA	TGTGCCAGCTCAATGTCGGGAGTACAAGAGACCCAGTACTTC	CASSMSGVQETQYF
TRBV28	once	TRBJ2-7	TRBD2	TGTGCCAGCAAACGCGGGAGGGTCTCCGAGCAGTACTTC	CASKRGRVSEQYF
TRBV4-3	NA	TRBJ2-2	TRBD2	TGCGCCAGCAGCCAAGATCGTCCAGCGGGAGTCACCGGGGAGCTGTTTTTT	CASSQDRPAGVTGELFF
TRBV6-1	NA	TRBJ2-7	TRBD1	TGTGCCAGCAGTGACCCCCGGACAGGGAGGTCCTACGAGCAGTACTTC	CASSDPRTGRSYEQYF
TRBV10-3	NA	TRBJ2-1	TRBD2	TGTGCCAGCGGGGGGCAGTTCAATGAGCAGTTCTTC	CASGGQFNEQFF
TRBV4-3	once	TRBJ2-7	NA	TGCGCCAGCAGGTCTTCCTTAGGGGCCTACTCCTACGAGCAGTACTTC	CASRSSLGAYSYEQYF
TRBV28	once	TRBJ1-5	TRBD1	TGTGCCAGCAGGAAAACAGGGGAAGGGAACAATCAGCCCCAGCATTTT	CASRKTGEGNNQPQHF
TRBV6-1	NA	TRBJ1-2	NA	TGTGCCAGCAGTGAAGACAGGGTGGCGGGCTACACCTTC	CASSEDRVAGYTF
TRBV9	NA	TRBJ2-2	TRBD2	TGTGCCAGCACCACCGGCGGGAGTGTCCCCATGGTGACCGGGGAGCTGTTTTTT	CASTTGGSVPMVTGELFF
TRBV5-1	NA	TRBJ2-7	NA	TGCGCCAGCAGCTTGGACGGGACATCTGGCTACGAGCAGTACTTC	CASSLDGTSGYEQYF
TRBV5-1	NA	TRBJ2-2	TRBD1	TGCGCCAGCAGCCCCGGGGACAGGGGAGGCGGGGAGCTGTTTTTT	CASSPGDRGGGELFF
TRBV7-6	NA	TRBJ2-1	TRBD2	TGTGCCAGCAGCATCCGGAGACTAGCGGGAAATCCCTCCTACAATGAGCAGTTCTTC	CASSIRRLAGNPSYNEQFF
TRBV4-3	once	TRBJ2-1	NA	TGCGCCAGCAGCCAAGAGAACAGGGTGCACAATGAGCAGTTCTTC	CASSQENRVHNEQFF
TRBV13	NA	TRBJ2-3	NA	TGTGCCAGCAGCGACGGTCGGACTGGAAACACAGATACGCAGTATTTT	CASSDGRTGNTDTQYF